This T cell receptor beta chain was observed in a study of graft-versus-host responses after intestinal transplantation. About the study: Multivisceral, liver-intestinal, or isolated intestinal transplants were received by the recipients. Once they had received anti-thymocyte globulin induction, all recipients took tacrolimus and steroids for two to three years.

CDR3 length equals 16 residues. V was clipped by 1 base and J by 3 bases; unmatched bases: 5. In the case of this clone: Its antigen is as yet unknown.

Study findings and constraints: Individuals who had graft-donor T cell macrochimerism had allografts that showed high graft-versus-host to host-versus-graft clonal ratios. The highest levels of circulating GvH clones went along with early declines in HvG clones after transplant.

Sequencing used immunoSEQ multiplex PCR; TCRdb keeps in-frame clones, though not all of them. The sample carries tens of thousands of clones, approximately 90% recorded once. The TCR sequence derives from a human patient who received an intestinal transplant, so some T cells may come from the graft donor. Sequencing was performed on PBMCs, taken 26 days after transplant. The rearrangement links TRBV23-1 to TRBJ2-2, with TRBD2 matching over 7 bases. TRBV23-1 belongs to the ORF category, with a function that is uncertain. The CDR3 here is CASSQCPGRDTGELFF. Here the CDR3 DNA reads TGCGCCAGCAGTCAATGCCCAGGGAGGGACACCGGGGAGCTGTTTTTT.